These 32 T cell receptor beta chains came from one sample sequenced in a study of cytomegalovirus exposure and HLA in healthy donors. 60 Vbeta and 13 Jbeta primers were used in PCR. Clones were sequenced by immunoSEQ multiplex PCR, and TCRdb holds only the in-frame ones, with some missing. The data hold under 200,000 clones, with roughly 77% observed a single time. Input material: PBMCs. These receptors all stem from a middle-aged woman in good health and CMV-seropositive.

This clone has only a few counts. CDR3 bases: TGTGCCATTGGTTACACGAACACTGAAGCTTTCTTT. Its protein is CAIGYTNTEAFF. The chain combines TRBV10-3 with TRBJ1-1; D gene ambiguous. Germline V CDR1 and CDR2: ENHRY, SYGVKD. Trimming took off 9 bases at V and 1 base at J, with 9 bases between the two ends. The CDR3 covers 12 residues.

The CDR3 bases are TGTGCCAGCAGTGCCAGGGGAAGTAATGAAAAACTGTTTTTT. This sequence encodes CASSARGSNEKLFF. This sequence joins TRBV6-1 and TRBJ1-4, with a possible D match to TRBD1 (6 bases). The V gene's germline CDR1 is MNHNS and CDR2 SASEGT. There are 14 residues in the CDR3. Trimming removed 4 bases at V and 4 bases at J, with 10 bases between.

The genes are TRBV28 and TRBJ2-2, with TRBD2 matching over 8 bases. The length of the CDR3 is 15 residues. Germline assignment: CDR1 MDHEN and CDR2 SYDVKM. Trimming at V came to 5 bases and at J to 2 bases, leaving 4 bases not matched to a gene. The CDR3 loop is CASSLSGANTGELFF. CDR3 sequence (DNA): TGTGCCAGCAGTCTTAGCGGGGCAAACACCGGGGAGCTGTTTTTT. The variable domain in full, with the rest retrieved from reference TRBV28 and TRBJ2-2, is DVKVTQSSRYLVKRTGEKVFLECVQDMDHENMFWYRQDPGLGLRLIYFSYDVKMKEKGDIPEGYSVSREKKERFSLILESASTNQTSMYLCASSLSGANTGELFFGEGSRLTVL.

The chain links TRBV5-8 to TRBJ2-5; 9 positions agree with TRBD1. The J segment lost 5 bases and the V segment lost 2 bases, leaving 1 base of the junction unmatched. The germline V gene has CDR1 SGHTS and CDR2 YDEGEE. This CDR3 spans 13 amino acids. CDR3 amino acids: CASSFDRGETQYF. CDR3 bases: TGTGCCAGCAGCTTCGACAGGGGGGAGACCCAGTACTTC.

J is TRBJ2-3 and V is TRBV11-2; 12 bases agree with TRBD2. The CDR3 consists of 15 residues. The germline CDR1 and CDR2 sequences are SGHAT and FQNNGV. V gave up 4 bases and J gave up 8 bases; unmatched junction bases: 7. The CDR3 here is CASSSLAGGSGTQYF. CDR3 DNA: TGTGCCAGCAGCTCACTAGCGGGGGGTTCAGGTACGCAGTATTTT.

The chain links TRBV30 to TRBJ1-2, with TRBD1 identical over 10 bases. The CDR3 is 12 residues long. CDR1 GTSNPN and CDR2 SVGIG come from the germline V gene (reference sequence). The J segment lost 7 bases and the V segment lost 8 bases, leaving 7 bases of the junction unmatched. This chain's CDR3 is CAASDRGGGYTF. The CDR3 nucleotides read TGTGCCGCATCGGACAGGGGGGGTGGCTACACCTTC.

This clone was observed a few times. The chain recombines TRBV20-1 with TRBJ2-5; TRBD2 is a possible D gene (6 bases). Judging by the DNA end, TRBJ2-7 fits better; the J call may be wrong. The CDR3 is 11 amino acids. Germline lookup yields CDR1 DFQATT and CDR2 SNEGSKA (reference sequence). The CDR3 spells CSAASDYEQYF. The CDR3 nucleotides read TGCAGTGCAGCTAGCGACTACGAGCAGTACTTC.

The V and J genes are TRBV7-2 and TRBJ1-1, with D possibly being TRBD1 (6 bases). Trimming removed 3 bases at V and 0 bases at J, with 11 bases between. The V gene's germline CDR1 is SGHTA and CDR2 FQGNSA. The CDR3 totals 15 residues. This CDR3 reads CASSFTRDMNTEAFF. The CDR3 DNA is TGTGCCAGCAGCTTTACCAGGGACATGAACACTGAAGCTTTCTTT.

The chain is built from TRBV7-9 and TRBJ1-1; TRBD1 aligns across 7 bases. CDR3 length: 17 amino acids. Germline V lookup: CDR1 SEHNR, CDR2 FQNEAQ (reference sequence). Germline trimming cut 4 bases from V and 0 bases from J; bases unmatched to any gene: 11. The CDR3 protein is CASSSRQGWGMNTEAFF. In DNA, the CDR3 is TGTGCCAGCAGCTCAAGACAGGGCTGGGGGATGAACACTGAAGCTTTCTTT.

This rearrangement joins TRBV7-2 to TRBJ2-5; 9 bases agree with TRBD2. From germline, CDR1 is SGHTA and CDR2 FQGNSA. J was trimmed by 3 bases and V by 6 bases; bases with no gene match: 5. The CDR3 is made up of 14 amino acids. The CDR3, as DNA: TGTGCCAGCAGTTACAGCGGGGGGAAAGAGACCCAGTACTTC. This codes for CASSYSGGKETQYF.

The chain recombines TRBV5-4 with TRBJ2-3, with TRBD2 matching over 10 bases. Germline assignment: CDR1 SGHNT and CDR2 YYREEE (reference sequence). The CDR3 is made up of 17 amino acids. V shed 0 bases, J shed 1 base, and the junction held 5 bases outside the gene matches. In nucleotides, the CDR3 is TGTGCCAGCAGCTTGGCCGTAGCGGGGGGACGCACAGATACGCAGTATTTT. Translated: CASSLAVAGGRTDTQYF.

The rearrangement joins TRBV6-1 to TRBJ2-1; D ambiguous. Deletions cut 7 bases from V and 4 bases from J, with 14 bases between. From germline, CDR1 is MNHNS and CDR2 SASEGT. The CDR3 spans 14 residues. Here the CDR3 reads CASTGQSLYNEQFF. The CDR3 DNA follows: TGTGCCAGCACTGGGCAGAGCCTATACAATGAGCAGTTCTTC.

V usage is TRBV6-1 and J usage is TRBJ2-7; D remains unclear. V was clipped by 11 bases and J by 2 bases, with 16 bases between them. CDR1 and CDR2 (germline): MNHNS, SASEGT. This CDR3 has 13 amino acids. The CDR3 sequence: CASAGFGAYEQYF. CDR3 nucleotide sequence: TGTGCCTCCGCAGGTTTTGGTGCCTACGAGCAGTACTTC.

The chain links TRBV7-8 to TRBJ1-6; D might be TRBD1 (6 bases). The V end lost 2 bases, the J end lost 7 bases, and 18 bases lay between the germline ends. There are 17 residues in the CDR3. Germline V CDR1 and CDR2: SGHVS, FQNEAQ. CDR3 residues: CASSLPPAGAGNSPLHF. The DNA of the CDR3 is TGTGCCAGCAGCTTACCTCCGGCAGGGGCAGGGAATTCACCCCTCCACTTT. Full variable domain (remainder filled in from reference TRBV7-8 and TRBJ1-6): GAGVSQSPRYKVAKRGQDVALRCDPISGHVSLFWYQQALGQGPEFLTYFQNEAQLDKSGLPSDRFFAERPEGSVSTLKIQRTQQEDSAVYLCASSLPPAGAGNSPLHFGNGTRLTVT.

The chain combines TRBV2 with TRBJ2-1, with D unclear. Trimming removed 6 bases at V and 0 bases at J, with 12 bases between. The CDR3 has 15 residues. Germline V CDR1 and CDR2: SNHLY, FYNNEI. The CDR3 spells CASSEMSSSYNEQFF. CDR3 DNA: TGTGCCAGCAGCGAGATGTCTAGCTCCTACAATGAGCAGTTCTTC.

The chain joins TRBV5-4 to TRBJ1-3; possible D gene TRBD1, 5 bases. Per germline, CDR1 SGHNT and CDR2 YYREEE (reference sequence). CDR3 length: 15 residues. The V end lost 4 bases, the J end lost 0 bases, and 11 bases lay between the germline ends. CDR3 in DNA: TGTGCCAGCAGCCCGGACGGGGGCTCTGGAAACACCATATATTTT. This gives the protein CASSPDGGSGNTIYF. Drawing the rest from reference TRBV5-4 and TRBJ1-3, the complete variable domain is ETGVTQSPTHLIKTRGQQVTLRCSSQSGHNTVSWYQQALGQGPQFIFQYYREEENGRGNFPPRFSGLQFPNYSSELNVNALELDDSALYLCASSPDGGSGNTIYFGEGSWLTVV.

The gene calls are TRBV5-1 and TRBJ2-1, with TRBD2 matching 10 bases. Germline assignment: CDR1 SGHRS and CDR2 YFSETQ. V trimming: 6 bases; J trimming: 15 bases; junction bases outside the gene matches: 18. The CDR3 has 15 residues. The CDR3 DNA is TGCGCCAGCACCCTAACAGGGGCGAGCGGGGGGGCGATGTTCTTC. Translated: CASTLTGASGGAMFF.

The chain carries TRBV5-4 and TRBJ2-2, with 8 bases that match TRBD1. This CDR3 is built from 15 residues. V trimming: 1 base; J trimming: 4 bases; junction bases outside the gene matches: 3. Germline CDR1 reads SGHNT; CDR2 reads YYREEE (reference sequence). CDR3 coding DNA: TGTGCCAGCAGCTTGACAGGGGGAGGCACCGGGGAGCTGTTTTTT. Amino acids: CASSLTGGGTGELFF. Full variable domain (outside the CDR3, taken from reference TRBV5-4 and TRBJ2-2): ETGVTQSPTHLIKTRGQQVTLRCSSQSGHNTVSWYQQALGQGPQFIFQYYREEENGRGNFPPRFSGLQFPNYSSELNVNALELDDSALYLCASSLTGGGTGELFFGEGSRLTVL.

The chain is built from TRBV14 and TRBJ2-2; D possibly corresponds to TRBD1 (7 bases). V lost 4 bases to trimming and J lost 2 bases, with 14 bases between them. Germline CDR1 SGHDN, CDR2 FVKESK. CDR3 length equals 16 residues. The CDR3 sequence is CASSLEGATNTGELFF. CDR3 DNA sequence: TGTGCCAGCAGCCTGGAGGGGGCCACTAACACCGGGGAGCTGTTTTTT.

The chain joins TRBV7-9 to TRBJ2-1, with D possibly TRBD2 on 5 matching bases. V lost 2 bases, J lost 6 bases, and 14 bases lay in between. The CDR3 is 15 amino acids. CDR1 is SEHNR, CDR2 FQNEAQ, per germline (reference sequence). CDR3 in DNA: TGTGCCAGCAGCTTAATCGGGCTAGCTCTCAATGAGCAGTTCTTC. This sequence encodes CASSLIGLALNEQFF.

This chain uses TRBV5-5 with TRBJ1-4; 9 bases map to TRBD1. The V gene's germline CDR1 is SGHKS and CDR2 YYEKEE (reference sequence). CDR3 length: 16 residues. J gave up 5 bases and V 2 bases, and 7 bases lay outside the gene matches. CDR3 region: CASSFLPDRGNEKLFF. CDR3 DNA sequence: TGTGCCAGCAGCTTTTTACCCGACAGGGGGAATGAAAAACTGTTTTTT.

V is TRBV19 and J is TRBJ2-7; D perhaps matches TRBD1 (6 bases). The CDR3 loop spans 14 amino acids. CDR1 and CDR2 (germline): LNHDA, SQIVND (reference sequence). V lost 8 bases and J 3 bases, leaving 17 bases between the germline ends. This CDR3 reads CASGPGTFIYEQYF. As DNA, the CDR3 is TGTGCCAGTGGGCCCGGGACATTTATCTACGAGCAGTACTTC.

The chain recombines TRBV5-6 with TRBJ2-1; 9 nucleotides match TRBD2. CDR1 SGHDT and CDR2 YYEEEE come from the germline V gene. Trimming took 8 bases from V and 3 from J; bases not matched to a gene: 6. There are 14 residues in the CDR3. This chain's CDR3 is CASCLAGSYNEQFF. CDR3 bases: TGTGCCAGTTGCCTAGCGGGGAGCTACAATGAGCAGTTCTTC.

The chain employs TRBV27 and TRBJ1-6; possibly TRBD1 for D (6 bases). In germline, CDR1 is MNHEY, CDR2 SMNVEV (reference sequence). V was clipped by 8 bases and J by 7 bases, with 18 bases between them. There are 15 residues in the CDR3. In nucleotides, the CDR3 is TGTGCCAGCGGGATGCGGGGGCTTAGGAATTCACCCCTCCACTTT. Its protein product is CASGMRGLRNSPLHF.

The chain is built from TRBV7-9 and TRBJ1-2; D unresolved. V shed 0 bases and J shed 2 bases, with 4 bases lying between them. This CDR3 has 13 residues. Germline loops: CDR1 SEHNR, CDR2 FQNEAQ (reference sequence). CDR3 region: CASSLASNYGYTF. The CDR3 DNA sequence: TGTGCCAGCAGCTTAGCGAGCAACTATGGCTACACCTTC.

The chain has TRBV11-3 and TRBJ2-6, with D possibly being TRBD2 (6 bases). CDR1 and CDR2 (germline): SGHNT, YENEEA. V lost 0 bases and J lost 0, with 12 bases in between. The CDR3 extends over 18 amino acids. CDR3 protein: CASSLDLRRVSGANVLTF. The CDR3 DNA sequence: TGTGCCAGCAGCTTAGATCTCAGGAGGGTCTCTGGGGCCAACGTCCTGACTTTC.

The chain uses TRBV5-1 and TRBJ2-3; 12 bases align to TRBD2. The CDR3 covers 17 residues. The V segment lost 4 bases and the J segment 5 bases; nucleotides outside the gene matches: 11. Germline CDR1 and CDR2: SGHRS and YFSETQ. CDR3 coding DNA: TGCGCCAGCAGCCGGGACAGACTAGCGGGGGCCGGAGATACGCAGTATTTT. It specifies CASSRDRLAGAGDTQYF.

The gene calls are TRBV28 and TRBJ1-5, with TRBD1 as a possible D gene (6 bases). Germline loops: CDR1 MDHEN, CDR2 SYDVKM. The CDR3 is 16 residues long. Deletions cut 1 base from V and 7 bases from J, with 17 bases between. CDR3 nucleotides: TGTGCCAGCAGTTTATCACAGGGTGTAGTAAGGCAGCCCCAGCATTTT. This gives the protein CASSLSQGVVRQPQHF.

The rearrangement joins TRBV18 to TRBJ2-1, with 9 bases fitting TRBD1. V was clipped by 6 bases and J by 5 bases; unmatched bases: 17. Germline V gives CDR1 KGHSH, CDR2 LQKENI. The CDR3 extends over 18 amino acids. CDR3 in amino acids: CASSPQSIRDRENNEQFF. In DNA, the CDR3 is TGTGCCAGCTCCCCGCAGAGCATCCGGGACAGGGAGAACAATGAGCAGTTCTTC.

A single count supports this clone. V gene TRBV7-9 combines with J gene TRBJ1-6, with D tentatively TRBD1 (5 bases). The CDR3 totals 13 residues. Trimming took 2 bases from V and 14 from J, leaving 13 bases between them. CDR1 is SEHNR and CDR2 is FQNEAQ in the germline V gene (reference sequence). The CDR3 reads CASSLPPTETLHF. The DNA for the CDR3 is TGTGCCAGCAGCTTACCCCCGACAGAGACCCTCCACTTT.

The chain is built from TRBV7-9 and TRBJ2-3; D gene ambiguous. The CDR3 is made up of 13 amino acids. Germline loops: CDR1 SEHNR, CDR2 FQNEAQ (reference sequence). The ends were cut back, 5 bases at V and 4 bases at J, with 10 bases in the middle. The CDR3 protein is CASSPLFPDTQYF. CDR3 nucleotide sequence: TGTGCCAGCAGCCCGTTGTTCCCAGATACGCAGTATTTT.

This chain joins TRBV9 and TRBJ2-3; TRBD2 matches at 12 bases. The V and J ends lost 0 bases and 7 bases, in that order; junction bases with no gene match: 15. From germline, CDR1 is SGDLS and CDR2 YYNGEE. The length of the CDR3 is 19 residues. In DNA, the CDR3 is TGTGCCAGCAGCGTAGCAGAGGGGCCTAGCGGGAGGGCCGGTAATACGCAGTATTTT. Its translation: CASSVAEGPSGRAGNTQYF.